This T cell receptor (beta chain) was sequenced for a study of cytomegalovirus exposure and HLA in healthy donors. Study results and limitations: The authors later found HLA-associated TCR beta chains more clonally expanded than equally common others.

CDR1 is MNHNY, CDR2 SVGAGI, per germline (reference sequence). This CDR3 region has 11 residues. V lost 6 bases to trimming and J lost 4 bases, with 4 bases between them. Concerning this clone: As yet, its antigen is unknown.

The PCR had 60 Vbeta and 13 Jbeta primers. TCRdb keeps only in-frame clones here, not all; method: immunoSEQ multiplex PCR. This table holds fewer than 250,000 clones, roughly 85% found once. This chain uses TRBV6-6 with TRBJ2-1, with D uncertain. The clonotype originates from a male donor in good health and CMV-seronegative. Sequenced material: PBMCs. For the CDR3, the DNA is TGTGCCAGCAGCCTATACAATGAGCAGTTCTTC. Protein sequence: CASSLYNEQFF.